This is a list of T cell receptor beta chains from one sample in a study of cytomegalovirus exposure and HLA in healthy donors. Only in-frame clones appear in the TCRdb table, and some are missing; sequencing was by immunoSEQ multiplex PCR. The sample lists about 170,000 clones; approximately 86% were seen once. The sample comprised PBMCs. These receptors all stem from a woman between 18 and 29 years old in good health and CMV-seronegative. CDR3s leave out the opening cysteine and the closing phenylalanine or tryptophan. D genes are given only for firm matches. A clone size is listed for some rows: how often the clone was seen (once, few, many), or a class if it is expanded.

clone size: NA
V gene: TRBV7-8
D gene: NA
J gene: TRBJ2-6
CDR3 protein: ASSSRGTGANVLT

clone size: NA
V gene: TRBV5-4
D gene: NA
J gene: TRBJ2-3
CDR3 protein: ASSSTASTDTQY

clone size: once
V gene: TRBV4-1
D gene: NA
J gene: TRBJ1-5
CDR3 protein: ASSQSPGRGANQPQH

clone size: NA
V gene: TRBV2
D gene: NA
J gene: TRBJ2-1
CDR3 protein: ASSEAWGASYNEQF

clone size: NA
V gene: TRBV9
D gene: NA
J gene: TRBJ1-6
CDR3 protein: ASSVGQVNSPLH

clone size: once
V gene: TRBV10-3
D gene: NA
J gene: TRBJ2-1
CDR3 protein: AIRPELAYYNEQF

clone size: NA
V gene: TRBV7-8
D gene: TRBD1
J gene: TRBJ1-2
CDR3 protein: ASSLGTGNPYYGYT

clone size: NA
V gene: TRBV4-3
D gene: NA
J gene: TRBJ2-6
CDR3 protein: ASSQMTTDSGANVLT

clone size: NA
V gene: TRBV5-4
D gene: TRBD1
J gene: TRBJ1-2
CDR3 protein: ASTVGGAGYGYT

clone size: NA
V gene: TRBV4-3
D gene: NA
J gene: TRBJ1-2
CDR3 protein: ASSQDRVGGRNYGYT

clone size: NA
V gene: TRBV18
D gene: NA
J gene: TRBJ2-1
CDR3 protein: ASSPQDSSNNEQF

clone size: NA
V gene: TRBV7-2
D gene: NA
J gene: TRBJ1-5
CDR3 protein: ASSLVFRDQPQH

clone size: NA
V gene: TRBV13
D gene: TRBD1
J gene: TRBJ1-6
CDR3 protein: ASSGRRSGGARDFYNSPLH

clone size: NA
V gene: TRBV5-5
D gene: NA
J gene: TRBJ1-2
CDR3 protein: ASSLAAGWEVNYGYT

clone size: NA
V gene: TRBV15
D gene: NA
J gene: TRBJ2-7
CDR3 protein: ATSTRVAYEQY

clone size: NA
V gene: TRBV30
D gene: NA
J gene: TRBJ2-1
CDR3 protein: AWTTGNEQF

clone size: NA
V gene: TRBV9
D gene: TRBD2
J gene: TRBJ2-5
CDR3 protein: ASSSWTSGGEGRETQY

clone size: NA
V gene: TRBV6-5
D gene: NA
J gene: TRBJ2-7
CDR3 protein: ASSPVGGNEQY

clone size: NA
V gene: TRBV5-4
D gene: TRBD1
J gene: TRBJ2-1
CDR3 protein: ASSSGQVSYNEQF

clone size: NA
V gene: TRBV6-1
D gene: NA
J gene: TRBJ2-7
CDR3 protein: ASSEESRWRVQEQY

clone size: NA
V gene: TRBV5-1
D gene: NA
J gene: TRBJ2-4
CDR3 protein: ASSLAGAKNIQY

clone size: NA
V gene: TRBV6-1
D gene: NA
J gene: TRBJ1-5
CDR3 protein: ASSESWGKNQPQH

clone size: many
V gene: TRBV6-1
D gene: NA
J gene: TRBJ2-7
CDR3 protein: ASRTGFADEQY

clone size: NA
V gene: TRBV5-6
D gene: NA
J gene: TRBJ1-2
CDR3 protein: ASSLGRAYYGYT